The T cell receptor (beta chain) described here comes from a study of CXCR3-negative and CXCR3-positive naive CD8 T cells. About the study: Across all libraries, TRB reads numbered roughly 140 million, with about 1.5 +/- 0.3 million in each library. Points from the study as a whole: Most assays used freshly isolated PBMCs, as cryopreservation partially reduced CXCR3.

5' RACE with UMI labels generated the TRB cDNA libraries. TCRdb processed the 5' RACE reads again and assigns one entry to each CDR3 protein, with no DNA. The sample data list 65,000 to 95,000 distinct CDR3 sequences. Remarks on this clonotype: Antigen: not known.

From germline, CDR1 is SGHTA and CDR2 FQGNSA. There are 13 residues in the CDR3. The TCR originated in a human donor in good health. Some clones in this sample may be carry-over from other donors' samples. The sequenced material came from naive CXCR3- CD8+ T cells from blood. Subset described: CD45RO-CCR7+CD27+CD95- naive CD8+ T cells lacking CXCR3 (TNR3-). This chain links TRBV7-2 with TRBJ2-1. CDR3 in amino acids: CASSLVTSAEQFF.